The rows below give T cell receptor beta chains drawn from one sample of a study of identical twins. TCRdb itself ran the 5' RACE reads through MiXCR, one entry per CDR3 protein. The sample records about 300,000 distinct CDR3 sequences, 9% to 15% being singletons. This sample was shared with a second study, whose subject was yellow fever vaccine responses in identical twins.

Sequenced sample: CD8+ T cells sorted from blood. The receptor set was obtained from a woman younger than 35 in good health. The CDR3 runs from the conserved cysteine through the conserved F or W. D genes are given only for firm matches. Size values are once, few and many counts, or a class for expanded clones, and some rows have none.

J: TRBJ2-1; D: NA; size: few; V: TRBV2; DNA: TGTGCCAGCAGTGAGGCGAGGGACACTTACTACAATGAGCAGTTCTTC; CDR3: CASSEARDTYYNEQFF
J: TRBJ2-1; D: NA; size: many; V: TRBV13; DNA: TGTGCCAGCAGCTTAGGCCTTAACTGGGGGGCCTACAATGAGCAGTTCTTC; CDR3: CASSLGLNWGAYNEQFF
J: TRBJ1-3; D: TRBD1; size: few; V: TRBV13; DNA: TGTGCCAGCAGCAGAAGACAGGGTCCTGGAAACACCATATATTTT; CDR3: CASSRRQGPGNTIYF
J: TRBJ2-3; D: TRBD2; size: few; V: TRBV5-1; DNA: TGCGCCAGCAGCTTCTTTAGCGGGGGATCGAGTACGCAGTATTTT; CDR3: CASSFFSGGSSTQYF
J: TRBJ1-6; D: NA; size: NA; V: TRBV6-2/TRBV6-3; DNA: TGTGCCAGCTCCACCGGACCGGCAACGAGCTCCTATAATTCACCCCTCCACTTT; CDR3: CASSTGPATSSYNSPLHF
J: TRBJ2-7; D: TRBD2; size: few; V: TRBV11-2; DNA: TGTGCCAGCAGTCGACTAGCTTCTTCCTACGAGCAGTACTTC; CDR3: CASSRLASSYEQYF
J: TRBJ2-1; D: NA; size: NA; V: TRBV7-8; DNA: TGTGCCAGCAGCCTAAGCGGAGGGGCCCCGTCTTACAATGAGCAGTTCTTC; CDR3: CASSLSGGAPSYNEQFF
J: TRBJ2-1; D: NA; size: many; V: TRBV12-3/TRBV12-4; DNA: TGTGCCGCCGGGGCCGCCTACAATGAGCAGTTCTTC; CDR3: CAAGAAYNEQFF
J: TRBJ2-2; D: TRBD2; size: NA; V: TRBV7-3; DNA: TGTGCCAGCAGCCTAGGGACTAGCGGGAGTGGTTACACCGGGGAGCTGTTTTTT; CDR3: CASSLGTSGSGYTGELFF
J: TRBJ1-3; D: NA; size: NA; V: TRBV2; DNA: TGTGCCAGCACCCGGGACTCTAGCTCTGGAAACACCATATATTTT; CDR3: CASTRDSSSGNTIYF
J: TRBJ2-3; D: TRBD1; size: NA; V: TRBV7-9; DNA: TGTGCCAGCAGCCTCCGGGACAGAGACACAGATACGCAGTATTTT; CDR3: CASSLRDRDTDTQYF
J: TRBJ2-1; D: NA; size: few; V: TRBV15; DNA: TGTGCCACCAGGAGGTCAGCCTACAATGAGCAGTTCTTC; CDR3: CATRRSAYNEQFF
J: TRBJ1-1; D: TRBD1; size: NA; V: TRBV5-1; DNA: TGCGCCAGCAGTTTTGGAATGGGACAGGGGGCGAAGGGGAACACTGAAGCTTTCTTT; CDR3: CASSFGMGQGAKGNTEAFF
J: TRBJ2-5; D: NA; size: NA; V: TRBV2; DNA: TGTGCCAGCAGGTTTAGCTGGGAGACCCAGTACTTC; CDR3: CASRFSWETQYF
J: TRBJ1-5; D: NA; size: NA; V: TRBV6-1; DNA: TGTGCCAGCAGTGGCATAGGGGTGCAGCCCCAGCATTTT; CDR3: CASSGIGVQPQHF
J: TRBJ2-1; D: NA; size: many; V: TRBV5-5; DNA: TGTGCCAGCCAAAGATGGTTAGAAGACAATGAGCAGTTCTTC; CDR3: CASQRWLEDNEQFF
J: TRBJ2-1; D: TRBD2; size: NA; V: TRBV7-9; DNA: TGTGCCAGCAGCCCGAGCGGGGCCAGTAACAATGAGCAGTTCTTC; CDR3: CASSPSGASNNEQFF
J: TRBJ2-1; D: TRBD1; size: NA; V: TRBV28; DNA: TGTGCCAGCAGGCCTCAGGGGGCAGGGAGCAATGAGCAGTTCTTC; CDR3: CASRPQGAGSNEQFF
J: TRBJ2-2; D: TRBD2; size: NA; V: TRBV4-2; DNA: TGTGCCAGCAGCTCGGGGGGGAGGGAGCTGTTTTTT; CDR3: CASSSGGRELFF
J: TRBJ2-1; D: TRBD2; size: few; V: TRBV27; DNA: TGTGCCAGCAGTCCGCCGGGACTAGCGGGACCCAATGAGCAGTTCTTC; CDR3: CASSPPGLAGPNEQFF
J: TRBJ2-1; D: NA; size: NA; V: TRBV27; DNA: TGTGCCAGCAGCTCCGCTGGGAATGAGCAGTTCTTC; CDR3: CASSSAGNEQFF
J: TRBJ2-2; D: TRBD1; size: NA; V: TRBV7-9; DNA: TGTGCCAGCAGCTCGGGACAGGGCTCGAACACCGGGGAGCTGTTTTTT; CDR3: CASSSGQGSNTGELFF
J: TRBJ2-5; D: TRBD2; size: NA; V: TRBV7-9; DNA: TGTGCCAGCAGCTCCCCCCCTAGCGGAGAGACCCAGTACTTC; CDR3: CASSSPPSGETQYF
J: TRBJ2-1; D: TRBD2; size: few; V: TRBV24-1; DNA: TGTGCCACCAGTGGCACTAGCGGCTACAATGAGCAGTTCTTC; CDR3: CATSGTSGYNEQFF
J: TRBJ2-3; D: NA; size: NA; V: TRBV4-2; DNA: TGTGCCAGCAGCCAAGGTCTGGGCGGGGAGGACACAGATACGCAGTATTTT; CDR3: CASSQGLGGEDTDTQYF
J: TRBJ1-2; D: NA; size: many; V: TRBV12-3/TRBV12-4; DNA: TGTGCCAGCAGTTTTTCAGGGGGCTACACCTTC; CDR3: CASSFSGGYTF
J: TRBJ2-3; D: NA; size: NA; V: TRBV3-1; DNA: TGTGCCAGCAGCCAAGAAACAGGGGAGGAAGCAGATACGCAGTATTTT; CDR3: CASSQETGEEADTQYF
J: TRBJ2-1; D: NA; size: NA; V: TRBV20-1; DNA: TGCAGTGTTAAAGGGTATCACCCAGGGGAGCAGTTCTTC; CDR3: CSVKGYHPGEQFF
J: TRBJ1-5; D: NA; size: NA; V: TRBV9; DNA: TGTGCCAGCAGCGTAGACCACAATCAGCCCCAGCATTTT; CDR3: CASSVDHNQPQHF
J: TRBJ1-2; D: TRBD1; size: few; V: TRBV14; DNA: TGTGCCAGCAGCCACACAGGACAGGCCCTCTATGGCTACACCTTC; CDR3: CASSHTGQALYGYTF
J: TRBJ2-5; D: TRBD2; size: many; V: TRBV15; DNA: TGTGCCACCAGCAGAGATTCAGTAGCGGGGCAAGAGACCCAGTACTTC; CDR3: CATSRDSVAGQETQYF
J: TRBJ2-1; D: NA; size: many; V: TRBV24-1; DNA: TGTGCCACCAGTGATCCCAGAAACTCCTACAATGAGCAGTTCTTC; CDR3: CATSDPRNSYNEQFF
J: TRBJ1-1; D: TRBD1; size: NA; V: TRBV7-9; DNA: TGTGCCAGCAGCGCACAGGGGAGGAACACTGAAGCTTTCTTT; CDR3: CASSAQGRNTEAFF
J: TRBJ2-1; D: NA; size: NA; V: TRBV2; DNA: TGTGCCGTGTCAGACAGATACAATGAGCAGTTCTTC; CDR3: CAVSDRYNEQFF
J: TRBJ2-7; D: NA; size: few; V: TRBV4-1; DNA: TGCGCCAGCAGCCAAGAAATGAGGACAGACTTTAGAGAGCAGTACTTC; CDR3: CASSQEMRTDFREQYF
J: TRBJ2-3; D: NA; size: NA; V: TRBV27; DNA: TGTGCCAGCATTAGGTTTGGCACAGATACGCAGTATTTT; CDR3: CASIRFGTDTQYF
J: TRBJ2-4; D: TRBD1; size: few; V: TRBV15; DNA: TGTGCCACCAGCAGAGGGGTACAGGGGGCTGTCAAAAACATTCAGTACTTC; CDR3: CATSRGVQGAVKNIQYF
J: TRBJ2-3; D: TRBD2; size: NA; V: TRBV20-1; DNA: TGCAGTGCTAGGAATCTTGGGACTAGGCCCAGCACAGATACGCAGTATTTT; CDR3: CSARNLGTRPSTDTQYF
J: TRBJ2-1; D: NA; size: many; V: TRBV7-9; DNA: TGTGCCAGCAGCTCACCGAGGGGGAGCAGTCACAATGAGCAGTTCTTC; CDR3: CASSSPRGSSHNEQFF
J: TRBJ2-1; D: TRBD2; size: NA; V: TRBV6-2/TRBV6-3; DNA: TGTGCCAGCAGTTACCCGACCGGACTAGCGGGAGGAGGCTCCTACAATGAGCAGTTCTTC; CDR3: CASSYPTGLAGGGSYNEQFF